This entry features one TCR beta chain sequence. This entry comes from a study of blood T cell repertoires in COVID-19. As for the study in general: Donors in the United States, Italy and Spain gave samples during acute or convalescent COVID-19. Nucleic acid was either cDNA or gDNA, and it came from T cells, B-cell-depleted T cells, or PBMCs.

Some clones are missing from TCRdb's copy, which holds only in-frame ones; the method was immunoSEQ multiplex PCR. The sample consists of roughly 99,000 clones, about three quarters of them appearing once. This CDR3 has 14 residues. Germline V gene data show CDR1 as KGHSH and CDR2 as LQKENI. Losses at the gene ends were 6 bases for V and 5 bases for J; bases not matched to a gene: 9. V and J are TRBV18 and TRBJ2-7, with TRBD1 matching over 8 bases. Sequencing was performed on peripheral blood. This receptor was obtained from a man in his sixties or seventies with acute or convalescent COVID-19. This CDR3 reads CASSPDRVGDEQYF. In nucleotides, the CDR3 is TGTGCCAGCTCCCCGGACAGGGTCGGGGACGAGCAGTACTTC. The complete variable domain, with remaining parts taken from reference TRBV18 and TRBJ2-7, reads NAGVMQNPRHLVRRRGQEARLRCSPMKGHSHVYWYRQLPEEGLKFMVYLQKENIIDESGMPKERFSAEFPKEGPSILRIQQVVRGDSAAYFCASSPDRVGDEQYFGPGTRLTVT.